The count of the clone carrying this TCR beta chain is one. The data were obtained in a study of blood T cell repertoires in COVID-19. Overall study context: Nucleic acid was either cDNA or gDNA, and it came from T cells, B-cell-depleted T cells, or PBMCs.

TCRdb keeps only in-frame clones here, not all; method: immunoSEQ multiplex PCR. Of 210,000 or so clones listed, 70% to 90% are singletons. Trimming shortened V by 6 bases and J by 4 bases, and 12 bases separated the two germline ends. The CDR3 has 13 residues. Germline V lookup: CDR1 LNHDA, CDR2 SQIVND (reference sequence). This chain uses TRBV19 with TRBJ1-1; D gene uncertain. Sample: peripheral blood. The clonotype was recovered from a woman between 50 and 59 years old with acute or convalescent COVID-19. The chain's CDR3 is CASRPEGGTEAFF. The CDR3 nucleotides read TGTGCCAGTAGACCCGAGGGAGGCACTGAAGCTTTCTTT. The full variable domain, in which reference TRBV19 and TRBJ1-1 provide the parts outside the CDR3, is DGGITQSPKYLFRKEGQNVTLSCEQNLNHDAMYWYRQDPGQGLRLIYYSQIVNDFQKGDIAEGYSVSREKKESFPLTVTSAQKNPTAFYLCASRPEGGTEAFFGQGTRLTVV.